A single T cell receptor (beta chain) is shown here with its context. Its antigen is not known. This sample is drawn from a study of shared clonotypes between healthy human individuals. Study-level information: The donors, two women and three men, were aged 18 to 49. Study results and limitations: Naive subsets usually exceeded memory subsets in estimated richness.

The table came from immunoSEQ multiplex PCR; TCRdb's copy has only in-frame clones and leaves some out. The table has 2 million to 2.5 million clones, about nine tenths seen once; the top ten hold 0.3% to 0.4%. After removal of 8 bases from V and 3 bases from J, the junction contained 7 bases not matched to a gene. The CDR3 is 14 residues long. Germline-derived CDR1 and CDR2 are MNHNY and SVGAGI (reference sequence). V and J are TRBV6-6 and TRBJ1-5; 7 bases map to TRBD1. The sample was naive CD4+ T cells from PBMCs. Noted subset: CD45RA+ positively selected. This TCR was recovered from a man younger than 35 in good health. Some clones in this sample may be carry-over from other donors' samples. CDR3 DNA sequence: TGTGCCAGCCAAGACAGGGCATACAATCAGCCCCAGCATTTT. The encoded protein is CASQDRAYNQPQHF.